Below are 10 T cell receptor beta chains sequenced from a single sample in a study of cytomegalovirus exposure and HLA in healthy donors. 13 Jbeta primers and 60 Vbeta primers were used for the PCR. Sequenced by immunoSEQ multiplex PCR; TCRdb stores in-frame clones only, minus some. The sample consists of roughly 100,000 clones, 78% of them appearing once. Sequenced material: PBMCs. These receptors all stem from a male donor in good health and CMV-seronegative.

In its sample, this clone was seen once. The V gene is TRBV30, the J gene TRBJ1-1; 8 bases map to TRBD1. The V and J ends lost 5 bases and 0 bases, in that order; junction bases with no gene match: 8. This CDR3 comprises 15 residues. Germline lookup yields CDR1 GTSNPN and CDR2 SVGIG (reference sequence). The CDR3, as DNA: TGTGCCTGGCACCTCCCAGGGGGCCTGAACACTGAAGCTTTCTTT. This codes for CAWHLPGGLNTEAFF.

CDR3 sequence (DNA): TGTGCCAGCAGTCCAGGGACTGTTTACGAGCAGTACTTC. As protein: CASSPGTVYEQYF. V gene TRBV28 combines with J gene TRBJ2-7; D possibly corresponds to TRBD2 (6 bases). The CDR3 contains 13 residues. From germline, CDR1 is MDHEN and CDR2 SYDVKM. V lost 5 bases and J lost 4, with 12 bases in between.

The chain uses TRBV6-1 and TRBJ2-3, with TRBD2 matching 8 bases. The CDR3 runs to 14 residues. Unmatched junction bases numbered 7, after V lost 6 bases and J lost 5 bases. CDR1 and CDR2 (germline): MNHNS, SASEGT. The CDR3 DNA is TGTGCCAGCAGCCTGCGACTAGCGAGAGATACGCAGTATTTT. Translation: CASSLRLARDTQYF.

The J gene is TRBJ2-3, the V gene TRBV29-1; TRBD2 aligns across 10 bases. CDR1 and CDR2 from the germline V gene are SQVTM and ANQGSEA. This CDR3 region has 13 residues. V lost 6 bases, J lost 1 base, and 1 base stayed unmatched. The CDR3 spells CSVLAGGTDTQYF. DNA for the CDR3: TGCAGCGTCCTAGCGGGAGGCACAGATACGCAGTATTTT.

This clone was recorded once. The V and J genes are TRBV5-4 and TRBJ2-3; TRBD2 is a possible D gene (6 bases). This CDR3 has 14 amino acids. V was trimmed by 4 bases and J by 1 base, leaving 10 bases between them. Germline V gene sequence: CDR1 SGHNT, CDR2 YYREEE (reference sequence). CDR3 DNA sequence: TGTGCCAGCAGCCGGGAGATCGGCACAGATACGCAGTATTTT. It specifies CASSREIGTDTQYF.

The rearrangement joins TRBV4-1 to TRBJ1-1; D is ambiguous. This CDR3 is 14 amino acids long. CDR1 MGHRA and CDR2 YSYEKL come from the germline V gene. The V gene lost 5 bases and the J gene lost 0 bases, with 10 bases spanning the gap. In DNA form, the CDR3 reads TGCGCCAGCAGCACCCGGGTGCTGAACACTGAAGCTTTCTTT. It is translated as CASSTRVLNTEAFF.

The chain recombines TRBV6-5 with TRBJ1-1; possible D gene TRBD1, 6 bases. CDR1 and CDR2 (germline): MNHEY, SVGAGI. V lost 6 bases to trimming and J lost 8 bases, with 13 bases between them. The CDR3 length is 12 residues. The CDR3 spells CASSKGGTEAFF. The CDR3 region has the DNA TGTGCCAGCAGCAAGGGGGGGACAGAAGCTTTCTTT.

This rearrangement joins TRBV2 to TRBJ2-1; 11 positions agree with TRBD2. Losses at the gene ends were 7 bases for V and 0 bases for J; bases not matched to a gene: 5. Germline lookup yields CDR1 SNHLY and CDR2 FYNNEI. The CDR3 runs 16 residues. CDR3 DNA: TGTGCCAGCAAGGGACTAGCGGTCAGCTCCTACAATGAGCAGTTCTTC. Translated: CASKGLAVSSYNEQFF.

The chain uses TRBV6-1 and TRBJ1-2; TRBD1 matches 12 bases. CDR3 size: 15 residues. With 4 bases clipped from V and 5 bases from J, the junction kept 5 bases outside the gene matches. Germline assignment: CDR1 MNHNS and CDR2 SASEGT. The CDR3 DNA sequence: TGTGCCAGCAGTGGGGACAGGGGGCTTGAATATGGCTACACCTTC. This encodes CASSGDRGLEYGYTF.

The chain couples TRBV5-4 to TRBJ2-5; TRBD2 agrees at 11 bases. Judging by the DNA end, TRBJ2-7 fits better; the J call may be wrong. CDR1 is SGHNT, CDR2 YYREEE, per germline (reference sequence). The CDR3 sequence is 16 residues long. The CDR3 DNA reads as TGTGCCAGCAGCTTGGCCGTAGCGGGAGGGTCCTACGAGCAGTACTTC. Protein: CASSLAVAGGSYEQYF.